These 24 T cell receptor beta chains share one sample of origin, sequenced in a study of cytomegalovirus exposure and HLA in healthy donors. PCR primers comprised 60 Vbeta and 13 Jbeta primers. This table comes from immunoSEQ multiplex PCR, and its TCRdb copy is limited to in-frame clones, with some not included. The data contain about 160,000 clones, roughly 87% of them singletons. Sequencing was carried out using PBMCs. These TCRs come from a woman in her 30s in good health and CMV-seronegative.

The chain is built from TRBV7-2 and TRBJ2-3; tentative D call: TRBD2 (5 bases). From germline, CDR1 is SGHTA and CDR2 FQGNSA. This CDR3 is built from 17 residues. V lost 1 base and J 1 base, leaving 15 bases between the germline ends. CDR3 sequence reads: CASSLEYRRRGTDTQYF. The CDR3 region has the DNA TGTGCCAGCAGCTTAGAATATCGGAGGCGGGGCACAGATACGCAGTATTTT.

Here the CDR3 reads CATSRGTLAYEQYF. The CDR3 nucleotides are TGTGCCACCAGCAGAGGGACTTTGGCCTACGAGCAGTACTTC. The chain is built from TRBV15 and TRBJ2-5, with D maybe TRBD2 (5 bases). The better agreement between TRBJ2-7 and the DNA end casts doubt on the J call. CDR1 and CDR2 (germline): LNHNV, YYDKDF (reference sequence). The length of the CDR3 is 14 residues.

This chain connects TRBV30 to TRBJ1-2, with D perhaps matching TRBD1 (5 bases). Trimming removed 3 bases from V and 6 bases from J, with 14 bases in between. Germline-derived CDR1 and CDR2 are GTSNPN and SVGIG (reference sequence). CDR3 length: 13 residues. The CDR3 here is CAWRRGDFHGYTF. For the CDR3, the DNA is TGTGCCTGGAGACGCGGGGACTTCCATGGCTACACCTTC. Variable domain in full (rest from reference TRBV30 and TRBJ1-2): SQTIHQWPATLVQPVGSPLSLECTVEGTSNPNLYWYRQAAGRGLQLLFYSVGIGQISSEVPQNLSASRPQDRQFILSSKKLLLSDSGFYLCAWRRGDFHGYTFGSGTRLTVV.

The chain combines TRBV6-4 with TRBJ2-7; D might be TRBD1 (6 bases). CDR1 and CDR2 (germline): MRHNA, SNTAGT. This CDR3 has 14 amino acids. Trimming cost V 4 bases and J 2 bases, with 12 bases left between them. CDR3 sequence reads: CASSVDKGAYEQYF. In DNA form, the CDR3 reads TGTGCCAGCAGTGTTGACAAGGGGGCCTACGAGCAGTACTTC.

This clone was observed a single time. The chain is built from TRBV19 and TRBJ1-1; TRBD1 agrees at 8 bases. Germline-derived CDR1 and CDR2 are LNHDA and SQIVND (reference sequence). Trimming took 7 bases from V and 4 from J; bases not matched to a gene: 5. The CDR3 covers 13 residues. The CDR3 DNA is TGTGCCAGTATACAGGGGGGGAGCACTGAAGCTTTCTTT. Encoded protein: CASIQGGSTEAFF.

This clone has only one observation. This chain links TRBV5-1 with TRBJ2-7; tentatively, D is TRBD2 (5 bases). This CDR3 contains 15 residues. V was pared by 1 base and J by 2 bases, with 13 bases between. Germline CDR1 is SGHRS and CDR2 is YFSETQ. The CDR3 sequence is CASSLKGVSPYEQYF. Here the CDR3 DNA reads TGCGCCAGCAGCTTGAAGGGAGTTAGCCCCTACGAGCAGTACTTC.

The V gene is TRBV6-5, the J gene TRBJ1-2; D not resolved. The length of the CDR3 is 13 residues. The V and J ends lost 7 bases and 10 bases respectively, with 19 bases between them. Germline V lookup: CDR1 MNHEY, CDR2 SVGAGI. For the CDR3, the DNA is TGTGCCAGCAACAAAGGAGGGTCTGGGTACTACACCTTC. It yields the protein CASNKGGSGYYTF.

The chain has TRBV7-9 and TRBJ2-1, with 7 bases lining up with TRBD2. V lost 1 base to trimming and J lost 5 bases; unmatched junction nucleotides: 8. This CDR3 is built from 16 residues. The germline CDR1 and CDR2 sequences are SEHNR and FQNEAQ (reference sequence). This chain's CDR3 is CASSLGPQGGDNEQFF. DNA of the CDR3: TGTGCCAGCAGCTTAGGACCCCAGGGAGGGGACAATGAGCAGTTCTTC.

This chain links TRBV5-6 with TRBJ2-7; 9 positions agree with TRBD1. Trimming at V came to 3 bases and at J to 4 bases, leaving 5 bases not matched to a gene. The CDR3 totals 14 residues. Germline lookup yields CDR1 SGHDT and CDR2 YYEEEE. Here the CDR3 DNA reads TGTGCCAGCAGCTCCGGGACAGGGAGGTACGAGCAGTACTTC. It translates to CASSSGTGRYEQYF.

The CDR3 is CASSTGTTRELFF. As DNA, the CDR3 is TGTGCCAGCTCTACGGGGACTACCCGGGAGCTGTTTTTT. The genes are TRBV7-9 and TRBJ2-2; 7 nucleotides align to TRBD2. The CDR3 runs to 13 residues. CDR1 SEHNR and CDR2 FQNEAQ come from the germline V gene (reference sequence). Trimming cost V 8 bases and J 9 bases; bases outside gene matches: 9.

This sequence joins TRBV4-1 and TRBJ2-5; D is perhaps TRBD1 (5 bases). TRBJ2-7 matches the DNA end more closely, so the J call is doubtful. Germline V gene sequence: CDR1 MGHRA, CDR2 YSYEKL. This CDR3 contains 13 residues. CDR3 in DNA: TGCGCCAGCAGCCAAGACAGGGACTACGAGCAGTACTTC. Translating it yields CASSQDRDYEQYF.

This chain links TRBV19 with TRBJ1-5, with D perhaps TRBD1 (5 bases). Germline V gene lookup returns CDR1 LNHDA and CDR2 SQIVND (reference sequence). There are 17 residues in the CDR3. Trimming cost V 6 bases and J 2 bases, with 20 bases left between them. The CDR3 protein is CASSPGGGLKGNQPQHF. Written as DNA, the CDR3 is TGTGCCAGTAGCCCCGGGGGGGGATTGAAGGGCAATCAGCCCCAGCATTTT. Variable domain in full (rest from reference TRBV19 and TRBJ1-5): DGGITQSPKYLFRKEGQNVTLSCEQNLNHDAMYWYRQDPGQGLRLIYYSQIVNDFQKGDIAEGYSVSREKKESFPLTVTSAQKNPTAFYLCASSPGGGLKGNQPQHFGDGTRLSIL.

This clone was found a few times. The CDR3 DNA reads as TGTGCCAGCAGGAGGTCCTCGGGGGCCAACGTCCTGACTTTC. It encodes CASRRSSGANVLTF. J is TRBJ2-6 and V is TRBV27; D call uncertain. The CDR3 loop spans 14 amino acids. From germline, CDR1 is MNHEY and CDR2 SMNVEV (reference sequence). V lost 6 bases to trimming and J lost 4 bases, with 10 bases between them.

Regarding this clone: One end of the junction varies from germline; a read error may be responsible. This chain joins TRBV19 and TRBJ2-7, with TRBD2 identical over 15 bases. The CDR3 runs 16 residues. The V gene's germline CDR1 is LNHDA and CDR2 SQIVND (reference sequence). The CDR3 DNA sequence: TGTGCTAGTAGCGGACTAGCGGGAGGGGGCTCCTACGAGCAGTACTTC. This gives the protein CASSGLAGGGSYEQYF.

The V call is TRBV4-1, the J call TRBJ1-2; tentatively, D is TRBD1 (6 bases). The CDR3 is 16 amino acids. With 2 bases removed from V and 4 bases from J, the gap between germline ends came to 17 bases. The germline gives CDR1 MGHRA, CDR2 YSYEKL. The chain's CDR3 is CASSQTLNRDGYGYTF. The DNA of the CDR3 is TGCGCCAGCAGCCAAACGCTTAACAGGGACGGCTATGGCTACACCTTC.

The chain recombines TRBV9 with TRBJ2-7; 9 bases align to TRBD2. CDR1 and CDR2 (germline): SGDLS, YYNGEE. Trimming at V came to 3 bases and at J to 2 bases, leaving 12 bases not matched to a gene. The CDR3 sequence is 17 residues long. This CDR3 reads CASSGRPGASGTYEQYF. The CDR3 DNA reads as TGTGCCAGCAGCGGGCGCCCAGGGGCTAGCGGGACCTACGAGCAGTACTTC. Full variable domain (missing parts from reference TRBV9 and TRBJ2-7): DSGVTQTPKHLITATGQRVTLRCSPRSGDLSVYWYQQSLDQGLQFLIQYYNGEERAKGNILERFSAQQFPDLHSELNLSSLELGDSALYFCASSGRPGASGTYEQYFGPGTRLTVT.

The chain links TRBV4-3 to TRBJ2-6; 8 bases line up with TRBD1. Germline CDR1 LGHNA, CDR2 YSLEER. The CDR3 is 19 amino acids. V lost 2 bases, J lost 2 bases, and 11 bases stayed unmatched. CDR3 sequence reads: CASSQTSQGAQPGANVLTF. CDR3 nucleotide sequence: TGCGCCAGCAGCCAAACCTCCCAGGGGGCGCAACCTGGGGCCAACGTCCTGACTTTC.

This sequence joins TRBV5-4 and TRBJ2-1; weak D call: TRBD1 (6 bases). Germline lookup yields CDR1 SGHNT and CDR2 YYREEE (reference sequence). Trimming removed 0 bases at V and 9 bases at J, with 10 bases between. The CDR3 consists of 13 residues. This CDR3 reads CASSLARGGEQFF. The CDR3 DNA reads TGTGCCAGCAGCTTGGCCAGGGGCGGTGAGCAGTTCTTC.

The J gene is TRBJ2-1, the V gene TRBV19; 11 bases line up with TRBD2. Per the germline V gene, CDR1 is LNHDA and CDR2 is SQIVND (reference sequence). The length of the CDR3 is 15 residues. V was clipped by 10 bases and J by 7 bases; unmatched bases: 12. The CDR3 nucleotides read TGTGCCACCCTAGCGGGAGGCTCCCCTGGGAATGAGCAGTTCTTC. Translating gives CATLAGGSPGNEQFF.

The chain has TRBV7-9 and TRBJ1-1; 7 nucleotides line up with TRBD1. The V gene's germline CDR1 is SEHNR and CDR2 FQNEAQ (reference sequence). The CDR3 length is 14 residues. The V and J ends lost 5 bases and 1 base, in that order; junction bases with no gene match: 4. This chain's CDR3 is CASSPRQGNTEAFF. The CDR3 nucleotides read TGTGCCAGCAGCCCAAGACAGGGGAACACTGAAGCTTTCTTT.

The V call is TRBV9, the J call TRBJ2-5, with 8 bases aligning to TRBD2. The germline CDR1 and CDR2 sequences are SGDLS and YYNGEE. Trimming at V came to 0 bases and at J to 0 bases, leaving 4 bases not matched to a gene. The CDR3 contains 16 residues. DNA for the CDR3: TGTGCCAGCAGCGTAGGAGCGGGAGCTCACCAAGAGACCCAGTACTTC. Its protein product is CASSVGAGAHQETQYF.

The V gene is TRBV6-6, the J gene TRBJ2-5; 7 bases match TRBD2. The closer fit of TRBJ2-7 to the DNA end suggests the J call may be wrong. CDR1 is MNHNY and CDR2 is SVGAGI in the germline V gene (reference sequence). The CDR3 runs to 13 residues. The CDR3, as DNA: TGTGCCACCCGCGGGGGAGTCTCCTACGAGCAGTACTTC. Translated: CATRGGVSYEQYF.

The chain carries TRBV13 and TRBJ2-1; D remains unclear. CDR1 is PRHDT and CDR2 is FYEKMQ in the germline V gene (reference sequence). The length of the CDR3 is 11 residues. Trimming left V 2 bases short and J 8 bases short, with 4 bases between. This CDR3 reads CASSLNYEQFF. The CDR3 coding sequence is TGTGCCAGCAGCTTAAACTATGAGCAGTTCTTC.

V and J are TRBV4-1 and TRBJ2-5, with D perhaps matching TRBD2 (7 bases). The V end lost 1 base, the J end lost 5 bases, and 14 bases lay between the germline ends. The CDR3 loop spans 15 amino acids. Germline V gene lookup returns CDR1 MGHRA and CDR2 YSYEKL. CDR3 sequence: CASSQVGGDRETQYF. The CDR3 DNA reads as TGCGCCAGCAGCCAAGTAGGGGGGGATCGGGAGACCCAGTACTTC.